The 10 T cell receptor beta chains below all came from one sample that was sequenced in a study of T cell changes during pregnancy in multiple sclerosis. TCRdb keeps only in-frame clones here, not all; method: immunoSEQ multiplex PCR. The sample records tens of thousands of clones, about 90% being singletons. The input for sequencing was CD4+ T cells from peripheral blood mononuclear cells, taken in the second trimester of pregnancy. All receptors come from a female donor with multiple sclerosis, enrolled in a pregnancy study.

J is TRBJ2-2 and V is TRBV15; 9 positions match TRBD1. In germline, CDR1 is LNHNV, CDR2 YYDKDF (reference sequence). Unmatched junction bases numbered 8, after V lost 1 base and J lost 5 bases. The CDR3 has 17 amino acids. The CDR3 DNA is TGTGCCACCAGCAGAGGGGGAACAGGGGGCCTTACCGGGGAGCTGTTTTTT. It encodes CATSRGGTGGLTGELFF.

The V and J genes are TRBV5-1 and TRBJ2-3, with a tentative D call TRBD1 (6 bases). In germline, CDR1 is SGHRS, CDR2 YFSETQ. The V and J ends lost 4 bases and 2 bases respectively, with 11 bases between them. The CDR3 length is 14 residues. This CDR3 reads CASSAGQITDTQYF. DNA for the CDR3: TGCGCCAGCAGCGCCGGACAGATCACAGATACGCAGTATTTT.

The chain links TRBV5-1 to TRBJ2-1; D might be TRBD1 (6 bases). CDR3 length equals 15 residues. Germline CDR1 reads SGHRS; CDR2 reads YFSETQ. The ends were cut back, 0 bases at V and 3 bases at J, with 10 bases in the middle. The CDR3 nucleotides are TGCGCCAGCAGCTTGGATGGGGGACACTACAATGAGCAGTTCTTC. Amino acids: CASSLDGGHYNEQFF.

V gene TRBV25-1 combines with J gene TRBJ1-2; maybe TRBD1 (5 bases). V was clipped by 6 bases and J by 4 bases, with 21 bases between them. Germline values: CDR1 MGHDK, CDR2 SYGVNS. The CDR3 extends over 16 amino acids. CDR3 sequence: CASSGPPGGMGYGYTF. The CDR3 bases are TGTGCCAGCAGCGGCCCCCCCGGGGGAATGGGCTATGGCTACACCTTC.

The chain joins TRBV28 to TRBJ2-7; TRBD1 might be the D (6 bases). The CDR3 covers 15 residues. CDR1 MDHEN and CDR2 SYDVKM come from the germline V gene. Between the trimmed V and J ends, which lost 3 bases and 7 bases, there was a span of 19 bases. The CDR3 region is CASSFPSQGSREQYF. Written as DNA, the CDR3 is TGTGCCAGCAGTTTTCCCTCCCAGGGGTCCCGAGAGCAGTACTTC.

The rearrangement uses TRBV5-1 and TRBJ2-7; possible D gene TRBD1, 6 bases. The germline CDR1 and CDR2 sequences are SGHRS and YFSETQ. This CDR3 comprises 15 residues. V lost 1 base and J lost 2, with 13 bases in between. The CDR3 DNA reads TGCGCCAGCAGCTTGAGTGGGGGCCGAACCTACGAGCAGTACTTC. It translates to CASSLSGGRTYEQYF.

The rearrangement joins TRBV18 to TRBJ2-7, with 8 nucleotides matching TRBD2. Germline V gene data show CDR1 as KGHSH and CDR2 as LQKENI. This CDR3 has 16 residues. The V and J ends lost 3 bases and 5 bases, in that order; junction bases with no gene match: 12. The chain's CDR3 is CASSPILAGGDHEQYF. The CDR3 coding sequence is TGTGCCAGCTCACCGATTCTCGCGGGAGGAGACCACGAGCAGTACTTC. Complete variable domain (other parts from reference TRBV18 and TRBJ2-7): NAGVMQNPRHLVRRRGQEARLRCSPMKGHSHVYWYRQLPEEGLKFMVYLQKENIIDESGMPKERFSAEFPKEGPSILRIQQVVRGDSAAYFCASSPILAGGDHEQYFGPGTRLTVT.

The CDR3 protein is CASSRWTSGSSYNEQFF. The CDR3 DNA reads TGTGCCAGCAGCCGCTGGACTAGCGGGAGTTCCTACAATGAGCAGTTCTTC. The chain is built from TRBV14 and TRBJ2-1; 13 bases are shared with TRBD2. The germline CDR1 and CDR2 sequences are SGHDN and FVKESK. After removal of 4 bases from V and 1 base from J, the junction contained 4 bases not matched to a gene. This CDR3 has 17 residues.

The V call is TRBV19, the J call TRBJ2-3; TRBD1 matches at 7 bases. The CDR3 has 14 amino acids. Unmatched junction bases numbered 7, after V lost 3 bases and J lost 7 bases. Germline V CDR1 and CDR2: LNHDA, SQIVND (reference sequence). The CDR3 sequence is CASSINRGMNTQYF. The DNA of the CDR3 is TGTGCCAGTAGTATCAACAGGGGTATGAATACGCAGTATTTT.

The chain carries TRBV28 and TRBJ2-3; TRBD2 is a possible D gene (5 bases). Germline V CDR1 and CDR2: MDHEN, SYDVKM. The CDR3 has 15 amino acids. With 2 bases removed from V and 2 bases from J, the gap between germline ends came to 11 bases. This chain's CDR3 is CASSLRRDPTDTQYF. Here the CDR3 DNA reads TGTGCCAGCAGTTTACGACGGGATCCCACAGATACGCAGTATTTT.